This T cell receptor (beta chain) was found in a study of blood T cell repertoires in COVID-19. Whole-study context: COVID-19 samples, acute and convalescent, were from the United States, Italy and Spain. Nucleic acid was either cDNA or gDNA, and it came from T cells, B-cell-depleted T cells, or PBMCs.

V lost 8 bases and J 1 base, leaving 17 bases between the germline ends. CDR3 length: 15 residues. CDR1 and CDR2 from the germline V gene are SNHLY and FYNNEI. Per the original data handling: Reference gene primer amplification in the assay estimated nucleated cell counts. Produced via immunoSEQ multiplex PCR; TCRdb's table is partial and in-frame only. Clonal size and the V and J genes are those of that table, whereas D and trimming came from the DNA. The repertoire has approximately 20,000 clones, 65% to 90% of them found once; the top ten carry roughly two thirds. V gene TRBV2 combines with J gene TRBJ1-1; weak D call: TRBD1 (5 bases). The origin of this receptor is a man older than 75 with acute or convalescent COVID-19. Sequenced: peripheral blood. The CDR3: CASGGDVRWNTEAFF. In DNA form, the CDR3 reads TGTGCCAGCGGAGGGGACGTGCGGTGGAACACTGAAGCTTTCTTT.